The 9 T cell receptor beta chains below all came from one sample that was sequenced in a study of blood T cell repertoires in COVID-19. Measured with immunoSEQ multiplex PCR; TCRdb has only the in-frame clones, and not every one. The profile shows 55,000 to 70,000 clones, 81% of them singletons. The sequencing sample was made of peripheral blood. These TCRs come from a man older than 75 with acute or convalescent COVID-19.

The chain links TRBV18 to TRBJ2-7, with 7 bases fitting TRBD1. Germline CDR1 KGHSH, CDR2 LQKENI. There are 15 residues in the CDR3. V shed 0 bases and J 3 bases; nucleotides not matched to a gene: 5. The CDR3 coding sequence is TGTGCCAGCTCACCACCTGGGTGGGACAGCTACGAGCAGTACTTC. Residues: CASSPPGWDSYEQYF.

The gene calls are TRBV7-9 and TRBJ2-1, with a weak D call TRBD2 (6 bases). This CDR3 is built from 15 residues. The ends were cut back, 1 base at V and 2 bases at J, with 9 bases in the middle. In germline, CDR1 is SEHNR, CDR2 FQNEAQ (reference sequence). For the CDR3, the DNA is TGTGCCAGCAGCTTAGACCGGGGGACCTACAATGAGCAGTTCTTC. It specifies CASSLDRGTYNEQFF.

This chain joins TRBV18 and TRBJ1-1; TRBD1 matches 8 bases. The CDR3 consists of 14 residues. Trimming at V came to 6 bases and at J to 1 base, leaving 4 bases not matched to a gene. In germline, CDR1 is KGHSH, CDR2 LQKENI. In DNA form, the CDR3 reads TGTGCCAGCTCGCCCGGGACAGGGAACACTGAAGCTTTCTTT. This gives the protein CASSPGTGNTEAFF.

The CDR3 loop reads CASSYDRANTEAFF. The CDR3 DNA sequence: TGTGCCAGCAGTTACGACAGGGCGAACACTGAAGCTTTCTTT. The chain carries TRBV6-2 or TRBV6-3 and TRBJ1-1, with TRBD1 matching 7 bases. This CDR3 comprises 14 residues. Germline values: CDR1 MNHEY, CDR2 SVGEGT. The trim removed 2 bases at V and 1 base at J, leaving 1 base unmatched.

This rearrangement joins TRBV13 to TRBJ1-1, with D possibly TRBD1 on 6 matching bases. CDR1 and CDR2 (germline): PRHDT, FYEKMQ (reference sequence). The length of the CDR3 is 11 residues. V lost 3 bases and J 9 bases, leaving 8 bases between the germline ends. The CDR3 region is CASSFGTQAFF. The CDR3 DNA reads TGTGCCAGCAGCTTCGGGACACAAGCTTTCTTT.

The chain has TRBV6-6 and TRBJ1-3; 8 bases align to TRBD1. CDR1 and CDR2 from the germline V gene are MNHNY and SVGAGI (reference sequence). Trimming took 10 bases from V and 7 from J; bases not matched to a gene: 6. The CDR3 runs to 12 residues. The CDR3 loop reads CATSTGANTIYF. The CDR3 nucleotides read TGTGCCACCTCGACAGGGGCCAACACCATATATTTT.

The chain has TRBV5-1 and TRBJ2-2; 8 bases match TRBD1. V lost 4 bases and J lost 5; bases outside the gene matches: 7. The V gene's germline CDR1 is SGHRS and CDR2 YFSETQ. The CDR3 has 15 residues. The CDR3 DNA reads TGCGCCAGCAGCCCGGATGGACAGGGAACCGGGGAGCTGTTTTTT. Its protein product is CASSPDGQGTGELFF. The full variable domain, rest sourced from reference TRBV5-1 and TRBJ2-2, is KAGVTQTPRYLIKTRGQQVTLSCSPISGHRSVSWYQQTPGQGLQFLFEYFSETQRNKGNFPGRFSGRQFSNSRSEMNVSTLELGDSALYLCASSPDGQGTGELFFGEGSRLTVL.

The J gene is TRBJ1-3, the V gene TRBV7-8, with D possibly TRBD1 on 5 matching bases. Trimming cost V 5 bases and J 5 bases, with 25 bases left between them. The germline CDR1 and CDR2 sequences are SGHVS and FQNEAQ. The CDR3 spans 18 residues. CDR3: CASSQFQGSQPPRNTIYF. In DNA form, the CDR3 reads TGTGCCAGCAGCCAATTCCAGGGCTCTCAACCCCCACGAAACACCATATATTTT.

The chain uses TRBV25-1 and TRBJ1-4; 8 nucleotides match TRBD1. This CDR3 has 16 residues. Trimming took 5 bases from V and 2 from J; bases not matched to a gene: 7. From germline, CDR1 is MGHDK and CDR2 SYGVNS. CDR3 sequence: CASSPGQGRTNEKLFF. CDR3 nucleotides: TGTGCCAGCAGTCCAGGACAGGGTAGGACTAATGAAAAACTGTTTTTT.